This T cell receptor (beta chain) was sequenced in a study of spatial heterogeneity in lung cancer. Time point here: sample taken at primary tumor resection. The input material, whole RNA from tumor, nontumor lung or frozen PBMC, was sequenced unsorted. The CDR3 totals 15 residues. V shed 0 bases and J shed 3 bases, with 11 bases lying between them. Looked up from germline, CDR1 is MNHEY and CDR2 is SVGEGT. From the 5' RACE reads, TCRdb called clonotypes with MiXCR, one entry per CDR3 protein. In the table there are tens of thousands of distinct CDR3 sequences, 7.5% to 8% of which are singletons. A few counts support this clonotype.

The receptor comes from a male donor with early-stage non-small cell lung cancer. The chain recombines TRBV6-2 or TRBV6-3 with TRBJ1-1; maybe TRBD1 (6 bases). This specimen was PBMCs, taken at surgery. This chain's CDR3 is CASSYSPGADTEAFF. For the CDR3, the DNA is TGTGCCAGCAGTTACTCCCCAGGGGCAGACACTGAAGCTTTCTTT.